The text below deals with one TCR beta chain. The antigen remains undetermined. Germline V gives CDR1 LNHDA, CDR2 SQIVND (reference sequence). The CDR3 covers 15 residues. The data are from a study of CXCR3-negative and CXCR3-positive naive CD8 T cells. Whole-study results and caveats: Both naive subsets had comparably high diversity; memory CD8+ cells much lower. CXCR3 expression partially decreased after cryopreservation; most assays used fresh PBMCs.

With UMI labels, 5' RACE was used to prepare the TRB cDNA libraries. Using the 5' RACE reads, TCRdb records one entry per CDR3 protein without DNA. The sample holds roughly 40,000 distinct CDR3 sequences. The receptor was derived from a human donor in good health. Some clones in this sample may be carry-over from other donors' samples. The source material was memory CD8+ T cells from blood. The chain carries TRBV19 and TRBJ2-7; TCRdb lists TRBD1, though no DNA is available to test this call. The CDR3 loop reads CASRTGPSTYYEQYF.